A selection of T cell receptor beta chains follows, all from one sample in a study of graft-versus-host responses after intestinal transplantation. Repertoires were generated with immunoSEQ multiplex PCR, while TCRdb's copy carries only in-frame clones and drops some. The sample consists of roughly 99,000 clones, approximately 90% of them appearing once. These receptors are not linked to any known antigen. The material was unstimulated CD4+ T cells sorted from spleen or lymph node cells, obtained before transplant. These receptors came from a human donor who was the organ donor for an intestinal transplant. Each CDR3 is given with its conserved first and last residue. Fields, in order: J gene, V gene, clone size, D gene, CDR3 protein, CDR3 DNA. D genes are given only for firm matches. The size of a clone is reported for some rows only, either as once, few or many, or as a class for expanded clones.

J gene: TRBJ1-4; V gene: TRBV6-6; clone size: -; D gene: -; CDR3 protein: CASSYTGQSNEKLFF; CDR3 DNA: TGTGCCAGCAGTTACACAGGCCAGTCAAATGAAAAACTGTTTTTT
J gene: TRBJ1-2; V gene: TRBV6-5; clone size: -; D gene: TRBD1; CDR3 protein: CASSYHPGQGNYGYTF; CDR3 DNA: TGTGCCAGCAGTTATCATCCGGGACAGGGAAACTATGGCTACACCTTC
J gene: TRBJ2-7; V gene: TRBV2; clone size: -; D gene: -; CDR3 protein: CASTWGVYEQYF; CDR3 DNA: TGTGCCAGCACGTGGGGTGTTTACGAGCAGTACTTC
J gene: TRBJ2-5; V gene: TRBV7-9; clone size: -; D gene: -; CDR3 protein: CASSPDGRETQYF; CDR3 DNA: TGTGCCAGCAGCCCCGACGGACGGGAGACCCAGTACTTC
J gene: TRBJ2-3; V gene: TRBV4-2; clone size: -; D gene: -; CDR3 protein: CASSPHGRGPPDTQYF; CDR3 DNA: TGTGCCAGCAGCCCCCATGGGCGGGGGCCCCCCGATACGCAGTATTTT
J gene: TRBJ1-5; V gene: TRBV10-3; clone size: -; D gene: -; CDR3 protein: CAISDRGSNQPQHF; CDR3 DNA: TGTGCCATCAGTGACAGGGGAAGCAATCAGCCCCAGCATTTT
J gene: TRBJ2-1; V gene: TRBV4-2; clone size: -; D gene: TRBD2; CDR3 protein: CASSQKHGLAGMQFF; CDR3 DNA: TGTGCCAGCAGCCAAAAACATGGACTAGCGGGGATGCAGTTCTTC
J gene: TRBJ2-3; V gene: TRBV10-3; clone size: -; D gene: -; CDR3 protein: CAIRSWEDGTDTQYF; CDR3 DNA: TGTGCCATCCGTAGTTGGGAGGACGGCACAGATACGCAGTATTTT
J gene: TRBJ2-3; V gene: TRBV7-3; clone size: -; D gene: -; CDR3 protein: CASSSRTSSSPDTQYF; CDR3 DNA: TGTGCCAGCAGCTCCAGGACTTCTTCGTCTCCAGATACGCAGTATTTT
J gene: TRBJ1-6; V gene: TRBV11-2; clone size: -; D gene: TRBD1; CDR3 protein: CASSLLTTGGNSPLHF; CDR3 DNA: TGTGCCAGCAGCTTATTGACGACAGGGGGGAATTCACCCCTCCACTTT
J gene: TRBJ2-1; V gene: TRBV5-3; clone size: -; D gene: TRBD2; CDR3 protein: CARSQGFLAGQTYNEQFF; CDR3 DNA: TGTGCCAGAAGCCAAGGCTTTCTAGCGGGGCAGACCTACAATGAGCAGTTCTTC
J gene: TRBJ1-4; V gene: TRBV5-1; clone size: -; D gene: TRBD1; CDR3 protein: CASSLQGASGEKLFF; CDR3 DNA: TGCGCCAGCAGCTTGCAGGGGGCGAGCGGTGAAAAACTGTTTTTT
J gene: TRBJ1-1; V gene: TRBV5-1; clone size: -; D gene: TRBD1; CDR3 protein: CASSLDMIVRGLRNTEAFF; CDR3 DNA: TGCGCCAGCAGCTTGGACATGATCGTTAGGGGGCTAAGGAACACTGAAGCTTTCTTT
J gene: TRBJ2-1; V gene: TRBV28; clone size: few; D gene: TRBD2; CDR3 protein: CASSYMMTSGSKFF; CDR3 DNA: TGTGCCAGCAGTTACATGATGACTAGCGGGAGTAAGTTCTTC
J gene: TRBJ2-7; V gene: TRBV5-3; clone size: -; D gene: TRBD1; CDR3 protein: CARSLLVYGTGFYEQYF; CDR3 DNA: TGTGCCAGAAGCTTGTTGGTTTACGGGACAGGCTTTTACGAGCAGTACTTC
J gene: TRBJ2-4; V gene: TRBV5-6; clone size: -; D gene: -; CDR3 protein: CASSSGLPQGIQYF; CDR3 DNA: TGTGCCAGCAGCTCGGGACTGCCCCAGGGCATTCAGTACTTC
J gene: TRBJ2-7; V gene: TRBV11-3; clone size: -; D gene: -; CDR3 protein: CASSLEGGSSYEQYF; CDR3 DNA: TGTGCCAGCAGCTTAGAGGGCGGCAGCTCCTACGAGCAGTACTTC
J gene: TRBJ2-2; V gene: TRBV7-3; clone size: -; D gene: -; CDR3 protein: CASRLVWGRNTGELFF; CDR3 DNA: TGTGCCAGCAGACTTGTCTGGGGGAGGAACACCGGGGAGCTGTTTTTT
J gene: TRBJ2-7; V gene: TRBV5-1; clone size: once; D gene: TRBD1; CDR3 protein: CASSPPDRDEQYF; CDR3 DNA: TGCGCCAGCAGCCCCCCAGACAGGGACGAGCAGTACTTC
J gene: TRBJ2-5; V gene: TRBV4-1; clone size: -; D gene: -; CDR3 protein: CASSQGPGGFQETQYF; CDR3 DNA: TGCGCCAGCAGCCAAGGCCCCGGGGGCTTCCAAGAGACCCAGTACTTC
J gene: TRBJ1-3; V gene: TRBV5-6; clone size: -; D gene: -; CDR3 protein: CASSFLGRGNTIYF; CDR3 DNA: TGTGCCAGCAGCTTTTTAGGGCGCGGAAACACCATATATTTT
J gene: TRBJ1-3; V gene: TRBV27; clone size: -; D gene: TRBD1; CDR3 protein: CASSLNRGTGSGNTIYF; CDR3 DNA: TGTGCCAGCAGTTTAAACCGCGGGACAGGCTCTGGAAACACCATATATTTT
J gene: TRBJ1-1; V gene: TRBV5-4; clone size: -; D gene: -; CDR3 protein: CASSLAGGHTEAFF; CDR3 DNA: TGTGCCAGCAGCTTGGCCGGGGGTCACACTGAAGCTTTCTTT
J gene: TRBJ1-2; V gene: TRBV7-9; clone size: -; D gene: TRBD1; CDR3 protein: CARPYPGQGPFNYGYTF; CDR3 DNA: TGTGCCAGACCTTACCCGGGACAGGGGCCTTTTAACTATGGCTACACCTTC
J gene: TRBJ2-1; V gene: TRBV11-2; clone size: -; D gene: TRBD2; CDR3 protein: CASSPLGTSGNNEQFF; CDR3 DNA: TGTGCCAGCAGCCCCCTCGGGACTAGCGGAAACAATGAGCAGTTCTTC
J gene: TRBJ2-1; V gene: TRBV27; clone size: -; D gene: TRBD1; CDR3 protein: CASSLFRGQGEQFF; CDR3 DNA: TGTGCCAGCAGTTTATTCAGGGGGCAAGGTGAGCAGTTCTTC
J gene: TRBJ1-2; V gene: TRBV6-5; clone size: -; D gene: -; CDR3 protein: CASSRTSQSYGYTF; CDR3 DNA: TGTGCCAGCTCCCGAACCAGTCAATCATATGGCTACACCTTC
J gene: TRBJ2-1; V gene: TRBV12-5; clone size: -; D gene: -; CDR3 protein: CASGLVREGWHEQFF; CDR3 DNA: TGTGCTAGTGGTTTGGTACGTGAAGGTTGGCATGAGCAGTTCTTC
J gene: TRBJ1-2; V gene: TRBV27; clone size: -; D gene: -; CDR3 protein: CASSPRDNYGYTF; CDR3 DNA: TGTGCCAGCAGTCCCCGGGACAACTATGGCTACACCTTC
J gene: TRBJ2-5; V gene: TRBV11-3; clone size: -; D gene: -; CDR3 protein: CASSSGRETQYF; CDR3 DNA: TGTGCCAGCAGCTCCGGACGGGAGACCCAGTACTTC
J gene: TRBJ1-3; V gene: TRBV9; clone size: -; D gene: TRBD1; CDR3 protein: CASSVGQGTPDTIYF; CDR3 DNA: TGTGCCAGCAGCGTGGGACAGGGGACCCCCGACACCATATATTTT
J gene: TRBJ2-7; V gene: TRBV15; clone size: -; D gene: TRBD2; CDR3 protein: CATSRDSSGRGGYEQYF; CDR3 DNA: TGTGCCACCAGCAGAGATTCTAGCGGGAGGGGGGGCTACGAGCAGTACTTC
J gene: TRBJ2-1; V gene: TRBV7-2; clone size: -; D gene: -; CDR3 protein: CASSMTSSYNEQFF; CDR3 DNA: TGTGCCAGCAGCATGACTAGTTCCTACAATGAGCAGTTCTTC
J gene: TRBJ2-1; V gene: TRBV7-6; clone size: -; D gene: -; CDR3 protein: CASSLGLDEQFF; CDR3 DNA: TGTGCCAGCAGCTTAGGGCTCGATGAGCAGTTCTTC
J gene: TRBJ2-3; V gene: TRBV5-1; clone size: -; D gene: TRBD2; CDR3 protein: CASSFRPLAGGRVDTQYF; CDR3 DNA: TGCGCCAGCAGCTTTCGCCCCTTGGCGGGAGGAAGGGTAGATACGCAGTATTTT
J gene: TRBJ2-1; V gene: TRBV7-9; clone size: -; D gene: -; CDR3 protein: CASSRLGNEQFF; CDR3 DNA: TGTGCCAGCAGCCGGTTGGGCAATGAGCAGTTCTTC
J gene: TRBJ1-5; V gene: TRBV7-9; clone size: once; D gene: -; CDR3 protein: CASSIQENQPQHF; CDR3 DNA: TGTGCCAGCAGTATACAGGAAAATCAGCCCCAGCATTTT
J gene: TRBJ2-5; V gene: TRBV7-2; clone size: once; D gene: -; CDR3 protein: CASSFGQGRETQYF; CDR3 DNA: TGTGCCAGCAGCTTTGGGCAGGGGCGAGAGACCCAGTACTTC
J gene: TRBJ1-1; V gene: TRBV28; clone size: -; D gene: -; CDR3 protein: CASSLSAGINTEAFF; CDR3 DNA: TGTGCCAGCAGTTTATCCGCAGGGATCAACACTGAAGCTTTCTTT
J gene: TRBJ2-1; V gene: TRBV9; clone size: -; D gene: -; CDR3 protein: CASSVSPLYEQFF; CDR3 DNA: TGTGCCAGCAGCGTAAGCCCCCTATATGAGCAGTTCTTC
J gene: TRBJ1-2; V gene: TRBV5-4; clone size: -; D gene: -; CDR3 protein: CASSLPPPPYGYTF; CDR3 DNA: TGTGCCAGCAGCTTACCCCCTCCACCCTATGGCTACACCTTC
J gene: TRBJ2-1; V gene: TRBV7-9; clone size: few; D gene: -; CDR3 protein: CASSLQGPRVHNEQFF; CDR3 DNA: TGTGCCAGCAGCCTACAGGGCCCCCGAGTCCACAATGAGCAGTTCTTC
J gene: TRBJ2-4; V gene: TRBV29-1; clone size: -; D gene: TRBD1; CDR3 protein: CSVGQGVSKNIQYF; CDR3 DNA: TGCAGCGTCGGACAGGGGGTTTCCAAAAACATTCAGTACTTC
J gene: TRBJ2-5; V gene: TRBV15; clone size: -; D gene: -; CDR3 protein: CATSRDGIYQETQYF; CDR3 DNA: TGTGCCACCAGCAGAGATGGGATTTACCAAGAGACCCAGTACTTC
J gene: TRBJ2-2; V gene: TRBV5-6; clone size: -; D gene: -; CDR3 protein: CASSFNPGELFF; CDR3 DNA: TGTGCCAGCAGCTTTAATCCCGGGGAGCTGTTTTTT
J gene: TRBJ2-5; V gene: TRBV7-9; clone size: -; D gene: -; CDR3 protein: CASSFGRSQETQYF; CDR3 DNA: TGTGCCAGCAGCTTCGGCAGGAGCCAAGAGACCCAGTACTTC
J gene: TRBJ1-2; V gene: TRBV19; clone size: -; D gene: -; CDR3 protein: CATSFGENYGYTF; CDR3 DNA: TGTGCCACCTCCTTCGGGGAAAACTATGGCTACACCTTC